The 8 T cell receptor beta chains listed next were all sequenced from one sample in a study of blood T cells in healthy people across ages. The use of a sample-barcoded 5' primer and a J-beta primer mix characterized a second PCR of roughly 7 to 11 cycles. TCRdb reanalysed the 5' RACE reads using MiXCR and keeps one entry per CDR3 protein. The table records roughly 800,000 distinct CDR3 sequences, 55% to 70% of them present only once. Input material: blood. Every receptor here comes from a man under 40 in good health.

The rearrangement uses TRBV12-3 or TRBV12-4 and TRBJ2-1; possibly TRBD2 for D (6 bases). The CDR3 is 14 amino acids. V was cut by 1 base and J by 15 bases, with 19 bases left in between. CDR3 sequence (DNA): TGTGCCAGCAGTTTAGGTAGACTAGGGGATGCTGCGTTCTTC. Residues: CASSLGRLGDAAFF.

This chain connects TRBV6-1 to TRBJ2-5; no clear D. The CDR3 sequence is 9 residues long. Trimming left V 2 bases short and J 13 bases short, with 5 bases between. Germline lookup yields CDR1 MNHNS and CDR2 SASEGT. CDR3 region: CASSERLYF. For the CDR3, the DNA is TGTGCCAGCAGTGAAAGGCTGTACTTC.

The chain is built from TRBV27 and TRBJ2-1; 9 bases match TRBD1. The CDR3 is 16 residues long. J was trimmed by 9 bases and V by 3 bases; bases with no gene match: 12. Germline CDR1 is MNHEY and CDR2 is SMNVEV (reference sequence). The CDR3 sequence is CASSFGQGPPNSEQFF. The CDR3, as DNA: TGTGCCAGCAGTTTTGGACAGGGGCCCCCCAACAGTGAGCAGTTCTTC.

This chain links TRBV6-2 or TRBV6-3 with TRBJ2-3; the D gene is possibly TRBD1 (6 bases). V was clipped by 3 bases and J by 2 bases, with 12 bases between them. The CDR3 contains 15 residues. CDR1 is MNHEY, CDR2 SVGEGT, per germline. CDR3 in amino acids: CASSYGDTSTDTQYF. CDR3 sequence (DNA): TGTGCCAGCAGTTATGGGGACACCTCCACAGATACGCAGTATTTT.

The V call is TRBV6-2 or TRBV6-3, the J call TRBJ2-7, with D maybe TRBD2 (6 bases). Trimming removed 7 bases at V and 3 bases at J, with 22 bases between. Germline V lookup: CDR1 MNHEY, CDR2 SVGEGT. CDR3 length: 16 residues. The CDR3 region has the DNA TGTGCCAGCACTACTCGGGTCCGGGGAGGTCTCTACGAGCAGTACTTC. Amino acids: CASTTRVRGGLYEQYF.

The chain has TRBV9 and TRBJ2-1; no firm D call. Germline V CDR1 and CDR2: SGDLS, YYNGEE. The CDR3 has 13 residues. Deletions cut 3 bases from V and 4 bases from J, with 8 bases between. The CDR3 region has the DNA TGTGCCAGCAGCGCAAACGGGTACAATGAGCAGTTCTTC. This gives the protein CASSANGYNEQFF. Supplemented by reference TRBV9 and TRBJ2-1, the full variable domain reads DSGVTQTPKHLITATGQRVTLRCSPRSGDLSVYWYQQSLDQGLQFLIQYYNGEERAKGNILERFSAQQFPDLHSELNLSSLELGDSALYFCASSANGYNEQFFGPGTRLTVL.

This sequence joins TRBV20-1 and TRBJ2-5; D might be TRBD2 (5 bases). CDR1 and CDR2 from the germline V gene are DFQATT and SNEGSKA (reference sequence). The length of the CDR3 is 13 residues. V was shortened by 4 bases and J by 5 bases, with 14 bases between the two germline ends. CDR3: CSAISGFGETQYF. The CDR3 coding sequence is TGCAGTGCTATAAGCGGTTTTGGGGAGACCCAGTACTTC.

V gene TRBV3-1 combines with J gene TRBJ2-1; no definite D call. The end of the DNA aligns better with TRBJ2-7, so the J call may be wrong. In germline, CDR1 is LGHDT, CDR2 YNNKEL (reference sequence). The CDR3 is 14 residues long. CDR3 nucleotide sequence: TGTGCCAGCAGCCAAGATGGGTCCTACAATGAGCAGTACTTC. Residues: CASSQDGSYNEQYF.